These 15 T cell receptor beta chains were sequenced from one sample in a study of cytomegalovirus exposure and HLA in healthy donors. This PCR relied on a set of 60 Vbeta primers and 13 Jbeta primers. The method was immunoSEQ multiplex PCR; TCRdb's version includes in-frame clones alone and lacks a portion of them. The data contain about 200,000 clones, 81% of them seen just once; the ten biggest clones take up 3.4%. The sequenced material came from PBMCs. The receptors come from a man aged 35 to 55 in good health and CMV-seropositive.

In regard to this clone: The CDR3 does not end in the conserved phenylalanine or tryptophan, so this is likely a read error. Because the CDR3's place on the DNA is in doubt, the DNA is left out and the CDR3 is given as listed by TCRdb. This chain uses TRBV7-9 with TRBJ1-6. The CDR3 has 15 residues if both end residues are counted. Looked up from germline, CDR1 is SEHNR and CDR2 is FQNEAQ (reference sequence). The chain's CDR3 is CASSLVVKPPGQEGL.

The CDR3 here is CASSQDLAGHNQPQHF. The CDR3 DNA reads TGTGCCAGCAGCCAAGATCTGGCGGGGCACAATCAGCCCCAGCATTTT. The chain has TRBV4-2 and TRBJ1-5, with D maybe TRBD1 (5 bases). This CDR3 has 16 residues. Per germline, CDR1 LGHNA and CDR2 YNFKEQ. Trimming pared 0 bases from V and 3 bases from J, leaving 12 bases between.

This clone was seen a single time. The chain uses TRBV7-9 and TRBJ1-1, with 7 bases aligning to TRBD1. CDR1 and CDR2 from the germline V gene are SEHNR and FQNEAQ (reference sequence). The CDR3 sequence is 14 residues long. V was clipped by 1 base and J by 5 bases; unmatched bases: 4. CDR3 loop: CASSLGQGMTEAFF. CDR3 in DNA: TGTGCCAGCAGCTTAGGACAGGGAATGACTGAAGCTTTCTTT.

V usage is TRBV6-5 and J usage is TRBJ1-4; 9 bases agree with TRBD1. The trim removed 6 bases at V and 8 bases at J, leaving 4 bases unmatched. Germline V gene sequence: CDR1 MNHEY, CDR2 SVGAGI. The CDR3 loop spans 13 amino acids. The CDR3 sequence is CASSLQGAEKLFF. CDR3 bases: TGTGCCAGCAGCCTACAGGGGGCGGAAAAACTGTTTTTT.

The V call is TRBV19, the J call TRBJ1-3; D may be TRBD1 (6 bases). The CDR3 length is 14 residues. V lost 5 bases, J lost 0 bases, and 8 bases lay in between. Germline CDR1 is LNHDA and CDR2 is SQIVND (reference sequence). CDR3 sequence reads: CASSPTGSGNTIYF. CDR3 bases: TGTGCCAGTAGTCCGACAGGCTCTGGAAACACCATATATTTT.

This CDR3 reads CASSFSPGTTKDTQYF. CDR3 bases: TGTGCCAGCAGCTTCTCGCCGGGGACTACCAAAGATACGCAGTATTTT. The gene calls are TRBV11-2 and TRBJ2-3; 7 bases align to TRBD2. Trimming cost V 3 bases and J 5 bases; bases outside gene matches: 11. Germline CDR1 and CDR2: SGHAT and FQNNGV. The length of the CDR3 is 16 residues.

The rearrangement links TRBV4-3 to TRBJ2-5; TRBD2 matches 10 bases. CDR3 size: 16 residues. Per the germline V gene, CDR1 is LGHNA and CDR2 is YSLEER. Unmatched junction bases numbered 3, after V lost 1 base and J lost 1 base. As DNA, the CDR3 is TGCGCCAGCAGCCAAGCGGCTAGCGGGGGCCAAGAGACCCAGTACTTC. Encoded protein: CASSQAASGGQETQYF.

This clone has only a few counts. This rearrangement joins TRBV12-5 to TRBJ2-3; the D gene is possibly TRBD1 (6 bases). The CDR3 extends over 16 amino acids. Trimming took off 6 bases at V and 0 bases at J, with 16 bases between the two ends. CDR1 and CDR2 from the germline V gene are LGHNT and FRNRAP. CDR3 protein: CASGPGTDSSTDTQYF. The CDR3 DNA follows: TGTGCTAGTGGACCCGGAACGGACAGTAGCACAGATACGCAGTATTTT.

The rearrangement links TRBV4-1 to TRBJ1-1, with D hard to call. The ends were cut back, 4 bases at V and 1 base at J, with 10 bases in the middle. Looked up from germline, CDR1 is MGHRA and CDR2 is YSYEKL. The CDR3 spans 14 residues. CDR3 region: CASSRPAGNTEAFF. The CDR3 DNA reads TGCGCCAGCAGCCGACCGGCGGGGAACACTGAAGCTTTCTTT.

The rearrangement links TRBV7-3 to TRBJ1-1; tentatively, D is TRBD1 (5 bases). Trimming stripped 5 bases from V and 6 bases from J, with 13 bases between. Per the germline V gene, CDR1 is SGHTA and CDR2 is FQGTGA. The CDR3 loop spans 13 amino acids. The CDR3 is CASSVSREAEAFF. CDR3 nucleotide sequence: TGTGCCAGCAGCGTCTCCAGGGAAGCTGAAGCTTTCTTT.

This sequence joins TRBV7-2 and TRBJ1-4; 7 bases line up with TRBD1. CDR3 length: 14 amino acids. Germline CDR1 reads SGHTA; CDR2 reads FQGNSA. J was trimmed by 7 bases and V by 2 bases; bases with no gene match: 4. The CDR3 sequence: CASSLWAGGEKLFF. CDR3 in DNA: TGTGCCAGCAGCTTATGGGCAGGGGGTGAAAAACTGTTTTTT.

This chain joins TRBV18 and TRBJ2-3, with D possibly matching TRBD2 (6 bases). V was cut by 4 bases and J by 6 bases, with 11 bases left in between. CDR3 length: 13 amino acids. Germline-derived CDR1 and CDR2 are KGHSH and LQKENI. This CDR3 is CASSQTRGDTQYF. The DNA of the CDR3 is TGTGCCAGCTCACAGACTAGAGGCGATACGCAGTATTTT.

CDR3 coding DNA: TGTGCCAGCAGTGAATCCGGGGTGAAAGGCTATGGCTACACCTTC. It translates to CASSESGVKGYGYTF. V usage is TRBV25-1 and J usage is TRBJ1-2; unclear D gene. The CDR3 has 15 residues. Looked up from germline, CDR1 is MGHDK and CDR2 is SYGVNS. Trimming stripped 1 base from V and 4 bases from J, with 13 bases between.

The chain uses TRBV15 and TRBJ2-1, with 12 nucleotides matching TRBD2. The ends lost 7 bases at V and 9 bases at J; junction bases unmatched: 7. CDR3 length: 14 residues. The V gene's germline CDR1 is LNHNV and CDR2 YYDKDF (reference sequence). Here the CDR3 DNA reads TGTGCCACCACCCTAGCGGGAGGGGATGGTGAGCAGTTCTTC. It is translated as CATTLAGGDGEQFF. The variable domain in full, with the rest retrieved from reference TRBV15 and TRBJ2-1, is DAMVIQNPRYQVTQFGKPVTLSCSQTLNHNVMYWYQQKSSQAPKLLFHYYDKDFNNEADTPDNFQSRRPNTSFCFLDIRSPGLGDTAMYLCATTLAGGDGEQFFGPGTRLTVL.

The chain uses TRBV5-4 and TRBJ2-7, with TRBD2 matching 11 bases. J gave up 4 bases and V 3 bases, and 6 bases lay outside the gene matches. The CDR3 loop spans 15 amino acids. The germline V gene encodes CDR1 SGHNT and CDR2 YYREEE (reference sequence). The CDR3 here is CASSYPSGGIYEQYF. DNA of the CDR3: TGTGCCAGCAGCTATCCTAGCGGGGGGATTTACGAGCAGTACTTC.